A single sample is the source of the 31 T cell receptor beta chains below, sequenced in a study of blood T cell repertoires in COVID-19. Using immunoSEQ multiplex PCR, the repertoire was profiled, and TCRdb retains in-frame clones only, with some absent. Of a few hundred thousand clones listed, around 84% are singletons. The sequenced sample was peripheral blood. These receptors came from a woman between 40 and 50 years old who had recovered from COVID-19.

The chain joins TRBV19 to TRBJ1-1, with TRBD1 matching over 8 bases. V lost 7 bases, J lost 1 base, and 11 bases stayed unmatched. This CDR3 is 16 amino acids long. From germline, CDR1 is LNHDA and CDR2 SQIVND (reference sequence). CDR3 region: CASKNLRGQGNTEAFF. The CDR3 DNA is TGTGCCAGTAAGAACCTTAGAGGACAGGGGAACACTGAAGCTTTCTTT.

This CDR3 is CASSQLLGSGRGTEAFF. The CDR3 bases are TGTGCCAGCAGCCAATTACTTGGGTCCGGGAGAGGTACTGAAGCTTTCTTT. The rearrangement links TRBV4-2 to TRBJ1-1; no reliable D call. Per the germline V gene, CDR1 is LGHNA and CDR2 is YNFKEQ. This CDR3 contains 17 residues. V dropped 2 bases and J dropped 5 bases, with 21 bases sitting between them.

This clone was seen a single time. This sequence joins TRBV30 and TRBJ1-2; 9 bases line up with TRBD1. Germline CDR1 is GTSNPN and CDR2 is SVGIG (reference sequence). The CDR3 sequence is 13 residues long. The trim removed 3 bases at V and 8 bases at J, leaving 7 bases unmatched. CDR3 in amino acids: CAWSLTDRGGYTF. The CDR3 region has the DNA TGTGCCTGGAGCCTAACTGACAGGGGGGGCTACACCTTC. Full variable domain (missing parts from reference TRBV30 and TRBJ1-2): SQTIHQWPATLVQPVGSPLSLECTVEGTSNPNLYWYRQAAGRGLQLLFYSVGIGQISSEVPQNLSASRPQDRQFILSSKKLLLSDSGFYLCAWSLTDRGGYTFGSGTRLTVV.

The rearrangement uses TRBV2 and TRBJ1-3, with unresolved D. Deletions cut 5 bases from V and 0 bases from J, with 11 bases between. The germline CDR1 and CDR2 sequences are SNHLY and FYNNEI. This CDR3 has 15 amino acids. The CDR3 bases are TGTGCCAGCAGTACGGGGTTCCACTCTGGAAACACCATATATTTT. Its protein is CASSTGFHSGNTIYF.

The chain has TRBV15 and TRBJ1-2; D is perhaps TRBD1 (5 bases). Trimming removed 1 base from V and 5 bases from J, with 11 bases in between. Germline values: CDR1 LNHNV, CDR2 YYDKDF (reference sequence). The length of the CDR3 is 14 residues. CDR3 DNA sequence: TGTGCCACCAGCAGAGTGGAGGGGAGGTATGGCTACACCTTC. Translation: CATSRVEGRYGYTF.

The V and J genes are TRBV4-3 and TRBJ2-5; possible D gene TRBD2, 7 bases. The CDR3 totals 16 residues. CDR1 is LGHNA, CDR2 YSLEER, per germline. V lost 1 base to trimming and J lost 1 base, with 13 bases between them. This CDR3 reads CASSQGVGGPQETQYF. DNA of the CDR3: TGCGCCAGCAGCCAAGGCGTGGGGGGGCCCCAAGAGACCCAGTACTTC.

This clone was found once. The chain employs TRBV4-1 and TRBJ2-1, with 7 bases aligning to TRBD1. The CDR3 sequence is 13 residues long. V was pared by 5 bases and J by 3 bases, with 1 base of the junction left unmatched. Germline assignment: CDR1 MGHRA and CDR2 YSYEKL. CDR3 sequence: CASSWDSYNEQFF. The CDR3 region has the DNA TGCGCCAGCAGCTGGGACAGCTACAATGAGCAGTTCTTC.

The chain links TRBV6-2 or TRBV6-3 to TRBJ1-5; tentative D call: TRBD1 (6 bases). CDR3 length: 17 amino acids. From germline, CDR1 is MNHEY and CDR2 SVGEGT. Trimming pared 2 bases from V and 4 bases from J, leaving 18 bases between. This CDR3 is CASSYHRWTATNQPQHF. The DNA of the CDR3 is TGTGCCAGCAGTTACCATAGGTGGACAGCCACAAATCAGCCCCAGCATTTT.

The chain couples TRBV6-5 to TRBJ2-1; D is uncertain. Germline V gives CDR1 MNHEY, CDR2 SVGAGI. The CDR3 loop spans 15 amino acids. The ends were cut back, 0 bases at V and 0 bases at J, with 6 bases in the middle. The CDR3 region is CASSYSVGSYNEQFF. The CDR3 region has the DNA TGTGCCAGCAGTTACTCCGTCGGCTCCTACAATGAGCAGTTCTTC.

J is TRBJ1-2 and V is TRBV28, with TRBD1 matching over 8 bases. Germline V gene sequence: CDR1 MDHEN, CDR2 SYDVKM. The CDR3 is 13 residues long. V lost 6 bases to trimming and J lost 4 bases; unmatched junction nucleotides: 4. The chain's CDR3 is CASSQTGVYGYTF. DNA for the CDR3: TGTGCCAGCAGCCAGACAGGGGTCTATGGCTACACCTTC.

V gene TRBV7-9 combines with J gene TRBJ1-1, with D perhaps TRBD1 (6 bases). Germline CDR1 SEHNR, CDR2 FQNEAQ (reference sequence). This CDR3 has 12 residues. Trimming removed 2 bases at V and 8 bases at J, with 9 bases between. CDR3 nucleotide sequence: TGTGCCAGCAGCTTACCGGGACACGAAGCTTTCTTT. Its protein is CASSLPGHEAFF.

The chain couples TRBV28 to TRBJ1-1; tentative D call: TRBD1 (5 bases). The germline V gene encodes CDR1 MDHEN and CDR2 SYDVKM. The CDR3 spans 12 residues. The V end lost 6 bases, the J end lost 7 bases, and 12 bases lay between the germline ends. The CDR3 DNA follows: TGTGCCAGCAGATCAGGGCCCAGTGAAGCTTTCTTT. It encodes CASRSGPSEAFF.

There are a few counts of this clone. The gene calls are TRBV4-1 and TRBJ1-1; D may be TRBD1 (5 bases). The CDR3 is made up of 17 amino acids. Germline V CDR1 and CDR2: MGHRA, YSYEKL. Trimming cost V 0 bases and J 1 base, with 15 bases left between them. CDR3 sequence reads: CASSQDKGGGGNTEAFF. The CDR3 bases are TGCGCCAGCAGCCAAGATAAGGGCGGCGGGGGGAACACTGAAGCTTTCTTT.

This clone has only a few counts. The chain couples TRBV5-1 to TRBJ2-3, with a tentative D call TRBD2 (6 bases). CDR1 is SGHRS, CDR2 YFSETQ, per germline. The germline V and J ends were trimmed by 4 bases and 2 bases, with 14 bases remaining between them. The CDR3 consists of 15 residues. The CDR3 DNA sequence: TGCGCCAGCAGCCTCCTGACTAGTTACACAGATACGCAGTATTTT. Translated: CASSLLTSYTDTQYF.

CDR3 coding DNA: TGTGCCAGTAGTGCGACAGGTGGGGTGGAGACCCAGTACTTC. Translating gives CASSATGGVETQYF. The rearrangement joins TRBV19 to TRBJ2-5; weak D call: TRBD1 (6 bases). Germline-derived CDR1 and CDR2 are LNHDA and SQIVND (reference sequence). V dropped 5 bases and J dropped 5 bases, with 15 bases sitting between them. This CDR3 spans 14 amino acids.

The chain joins TRBV6-1 to TRBJ1-1, with a tentative D call TRBD1 (6 bases). In germline, CDR1 is MNHNS, CDR2 SASEGT. V lost 6 bases and J lost 3, with 11 bases in between. CDR3 size: 13 residues. CDR3 bases: TGTGCCAGCAGCCAACGACAGGACACTGAAGCTTTCTTT. Its translation is CASSQRQDTEAFF.

The J gene is TRBJ2-3, the V gene TRBV4-1, with 11 bases lining up with TRBD1. V shed 4 bases, J shed 6 bases, and the junction held 15 bases outside the gene matches. This CDR3 contains 18 residues. CDR1 MGHRA and CDR2 YSYEKL come from the germline V gene. The CDR3 bases are TGCGCCAGCAGCCCAGGCCCGGGACAGGGGGTCAGACGGGATACGCAGTATTTT. This sequence encodes CASSPGPGQGVRRDTQYF.

The chain carries TRBV4-2 and TRBJ2-3; 13 bases fit TRBD2. CDR1 is LGHNA, CDR2 YNFKEQ, per germline. V lost 1 base and J lost 0; bases outside the gene matches: 7. This CDR3 has 19 residues. CDR3 sequence (DNA): TGTGCCAGCAGCCAAGGAGGCACTAGCGGGGGGGGTAGCACAGATACGCAGTATTTT. Its protein product is CASSQGGTSGGGSTDTQYF.

V is TRBV2 and J is TRBJ1-1; the match to TRBD1 covers 9 bases. CDR3 length: 14 residues. In germline, CDR1 is SNHLY, CDR2 FYNNEI. V shed 7 bases and J 3 bases; nucleotides not matched to a gene: 6. CDR3 coding DNA: TGTGCCAGCATCAGGACAGGGGCGGACACTGAAGCTTTCTTT. Its protein is CASIRTGADTEAFF.

The chain is built from TRBV3-1 (or the pseudogene TRBV3-2) and TRBJ2-1, with 9 bases identical to TRBD2. The ends lost 4 bases at V and 9 bases at J; junction bases unmatched: 4. Germline lookup yields CDR1 LGHDT and CDR2 YNNKEL (reference sequence). This CDR3 is built from 13 residues. In nucleotides, the CDR3 is TGTGCCAGCAGCCGCGGGGGGGTTGGTGAGCAGTTCTTC. Translating it yields CASSRGGVGEQFF.

V usage is TRBV19 and J usage is TRBJ2-2, with 14 bases identical to TRBD2. The germline V gene has CDR1 LNHDA and CDR2 SQIVND (reference sequence). CDR3 length: 17 residues. V was pared by 7 bases and J by 5 bases, with 9 bases of the junction left unmatched. The CDR3 DNA reads TGTGCCAGTACCCGACTAGCGGGGGGGCCTGGGACCGGGGAGCTGTTTTTT. Protein product: CASTRLAGGPGTGELFF.

The V call is TRBV7-8, the J call TRBJ2-1, with 10 bases matching TRBD2. The CDR3 extends over 16 amino acids. V shed 6 bases, J shed 4 bases, and the junction held 9 bases outside the gene matches. Germline CDR1 and CDR2: SGHVS and FQNEAQ. The CDR3 coding sequence is TGTGCCAGCAGACAAAATAGCGGGGGGCTGTACAATGAGCAGTTCTTC. Residues: CASRQNSGGLYNEQFF.

J is TRBJ1-1 and V is TRBV7-9, with 10 nucleotides matching TRBD1. Germline V gives CDR1 SEHNR, CDR2 FQNEAQ (reference sequence). The CDR3 spans 14 residues. V lost 5 bases to trimming and J lost 1 base; unmatched junction nucleotides: 1. The CDR3 DNA follows: TGTGCCAGCAGCCGGACAGGGGGGAACACTGAAGCTTTCTTT. Translation gives CASSRTGGNTEAFF.

The rearrangement joins TRBV14 to TRBJ1-1; D ambiguous. The CDR3 contains 13 residues. V lost 1 base and J lost 2, with 5 bases in between. Germline V gene data show CDR1 as SGHDN and CDR2 as FVKESK. The CDR3: CASSQGQNTEAFF. In DNA form, the CDR3 reads TGTGCCAGCAGCCAAGGACAAAACACTGAAGCTTTCTTT.

The genes are TRBV19 and TRBJ1-2; possible D gene TRBD1, 5 bases. The length of the CDR3 is 12 residues. Germline assignment: CDR1 LNHDA and CDR2 SQIVND (reference sequence). V gave up 5 bases and J gave up 6 bases, with 10 bases separating them. CDR3 DNA: TGTGCCAGTAGTGGACGACAGAATGGCTACACCTTC. Its protein product is CASSGRQNGYTF.

The chain carries TRBV7-2 and TRBJ2-5, with D possibly matching TRBD2 (5 bases). The CDR3 totals 16 residues. V was trimmed by 4 bases and J by 2 bases, leaving 17 bases between them. Per the germline V gene, CDR1 is SGHTA and CDR2 is FQGNSA. The DNA for the CDR3 is TGTGCCAGCAGCTACCCCGGACGGGGAATACAAGAGACCCAGTACTTC. Encoded protein: CASSYPGRGIQETQYF.

V and J are TRBV21-1 and TRBJ2-5; the listed D gene, TRBD2, was not tested against the DNA. TRBV21-1 is designated a pseudogene. The length of the CDR3 is 15 residues. The CDR3 DNA follows: TGTGCCAGCAGCAAATGGTACGCGGAGGAAGAGACCCAGTACTTC. Translated, it gives CASSKWYAEEETQYF.

The CDR3 protein is CASSQDPDREFDEQYF. The DNA of the CDR3 is TGTGCCAGCAGCCAAGACCCAGACAGGGAGTTCGACGAGCAGTACTTC. The V gene is TRBV9, the J gene TRBJ2-7; 7 positions agree with TRBD1. This CDR3 comprises 16 residues. V lost 4 bases and J lost 5; bases outside the gene matches: 15. Germline CDR1 is SGDLS and CDR2 is YYNGEE. The full variable domain, rest sourced from reference TRBV9 and TRBJ2-7, is DSGVTQTPKHLITATGQRVTLRCSPRSGDLSVYWYQQSLDQGLQFLIQYYNGEERAKGNILERFSAQQFPDLHSELNLSSLELGDSALYFCASSQDPDREFDEQYFGPGTRLTVT.

CDR3 residues: CASSLGGDQPQHF. CDR3 coding DNA: TGTGCCAGCAGCTTAGGCGGGGATCAGCCCCAGCATTTT. This chain connects TRBV7-9 to TRBJ1-5; D uncertain. V lost 1 base, J lost 5 bases, and 6 bases lay in between. This CDR3 has 13 amino acids. The germline V gene encodes CDR1 SEHNR and CDR2 FQNEAQ (reference sequence).

This sequence joins TRBV5-1 and TRBJ1-3; D gene ambiguous. The CDR3 sequence is 15 residues long. V was clipped by 1 base and J by 0 bases, with 8 bases between them. Germline V gene lookup returns CDR1 SGHRS and CDR2 YFSETQ. CDR3 protein: CASSLKPGSGNTIYF. The CDR3 nucleotides are TGCGCCAGCAGCTTGAAGCCGGGCTCTGGAAACACCATATATTTT.

The rearrangement uses TRBV13 and TRBJ2-2; weak D call: TRBD2 (6 bases). V lost 8 bases to trimming and J lost 6 bases, with 13 bases between them. The germline gives CDR1 PRHDT, CDR2 FYEKMQ (reference sequence). The length of the CDR3 is 13 residues. The CDR3 bases are TGTGCCAGCCGAATCGGGGGTCCCGGGGAGCTGTTTTTT. Residues: CASRIGGPGELFF.